Below are 7 T cell receptor beta chains sequenced from a single sample in a study of cytomegalovirus exposure and HLA in healthy donors. The PCR had 60 Vbeta and 13 Jbeta primers. Profiling relied on immunoSEQ multiplex PCR, and the TCRdb table lists in-frame clones only, not all of them. The sample includes 120,000 or so clones, 60% to 85% of them seen just once. Sequenced material: PBMCs. The receptors originated from a woman between 40 and 50 years old in good health and CMV-seropositive.

The V and J genes are TRBV6-1 and TRBJ2-5; D uncertain. The J call may be in error: the DNA end matches TRBJ2-7 better. The germline V gene encodes CDR1 MNHNS and CDR2 SASEGT. This CDR3 is 12 amino acids long. The CDR3 here is CASSEIAYEQYF. CDR3 nucleotide sequence: TGTGCCAGCAGTGAAATCGCCTACGAGCAGTACTTC.

The sample holds one count of this clone. The chain uses TRBV7-9 and TRBJ1-2; possible D gene TRBD1, 6 bases. With 5 bases removed from V and 5 bases from J, the gap between germline ends came to 12 bases. CDR3 length equals 13 residues. Looked up from germline, CDR1 is SEHNR and CDR2 is FQNEAQ (reference sequence). This CDR3 reads CASSMDRIYGYTF. CDR3 sequence (DNA): TGTGCCAGCAGCATGGACAGAATATATGGCTACACCTTC.

The chain employs TRBV7-3 and TRBJ2-2; no firm D call. The CDR3 extends over 12 amino acids. Trimming cost V 5 bases and J 6 bases, with 7 bases left between them. Per germline, CDR1 SGHTA and CDR2 FQGTGA. CDR3 sequence reads: CASSPIPGELFF. CDR3 DNA: TGTGCCAGCAGCCCCATTCCCGGGGAGCTGTTTTTT.

The rearrangement joins TRBV6-5 to TRBJ2-5; possibly TRBD2 for D (6 bases). The assigned J gene may be wrong: the sequence end matches TRBJ2-7 better. The CDR3 totals 14 residues. Germline CDR1 MNHEY, CDR2 SVGAGI. CDR3 residues: CASSYGEAFYEQYF. The DNA for the CDR3 is TGTGCCAGCAGTTACGGGGAGGCGTTCTACGAGCAGTACTTC.

V is TRBV2 and J is TRBJ1-6; no clear D gene. The length of the CDR3 is 15 residues. The germline gives CDR1 SNHLY, CDR2 FYNNEI. Trimming removed 4 bases from V and 0 bases from J, with 7 bases in between. CDR3 sequence reads: CASSAGSSYNSPLHF. DNA for the CDR3: TGTGCCAGCAGTGCAGGAAGCTCCTATAATTCACCCCTCCACTTT.

The rearrangement links TRBV4-2 to TRBJ2-2; 7 bases agree with TRBD2. CDR3 length: 16 residues. J lost 1 base, V lost 1 base, and 3 bases had no gene match. Per the germline V gene, CDR1 is LGHNA and CDR2 is YNFKEQ. CDR3 loop: CASSQVSSGNTGELFF. In DNA, the CDR3 is TGTGCCAGCAGCCAAGTGTCTAGCGGGAACACCGGGGAGCTGTTTTTT.

This clone was recorded only once. J is TRBJ2-7 and V is TRBV5-1; no definite D call. V gave up 0 bases and J gave up 3 bases, with 4 bases separating them. This CDR3 region has 12 residues. CDR1 and CDR2 (germline): SGHRS, YFSETQ. This chain's CDR3 is CASSLDNYEQYF. Written as DNA, the CDR3 is TGCGCCAGCAGCTTGGACAACTACGAGCAGTACTTC.